Each of the 31 T cell receptor beta chains below was sequenced from the same sample in a study of blood T cell repertoires in COVID-19. Profiled with immunoSEQ multiplex PCR; TCRdb holds only in-frame clones, not every one. The sample has under 250,000 clones, around nine tenths seen once. The sequenced sample consisted of peripheral blood. The source is a woman aged 60-70 years who had recovered from COVID-19.

The V call is TRBV2, the J call TRBJ2-5, with D tentatively TRBD1 (5 bases). CDR1 is SNHLY, CDR2 FYNNEI, per germline. Trimming took 4 bases from V and 4 from J, leaving 10 bases between them. The CDR3 is made up of 13 amino acids. As DNA, the CDR3 is TGTGCCAGCAGTGTGGCTCAGGGAGAGACCCAGTACTTC. The encoded protein is CASSVAQGETQYF.

The rearrangement uses TRBV19 and TRBJ2-5; D is unresolved. This CDR3 is 14 amino acids long. V dropped 0 bases and J dropped 7 bases, with 12 bases sitting between them. Germline-derived CDR1 and CDR2 are LNHDA and SQIVND (reference sequence). The CDR3 DNA sequence: TGTGCCAGTAGTATAGATTGGGTCCTAGGGACCCAGTACTTC. Amino acid sequence: CASSIDWVLGTQYF.

J is TRBJ2-1 and V is TRBV9, with D possibly being TRBD2 (5 bases). Germline loops: CDR1 SGDLS, CDR2 YYNGEE. V was shortened by 0 bases and J by 0 bases, with 7 bases between the two germline ends. The CDR3 has 15 residues. CDR3 in amino acids: CASSVVGSSYNEQFF. The CDR3 DNA is TGTGCCAGCAGCGTAGTTGGGAGCTCCTACAATGAGCAGTTCTTC. Variable domain in full (rest from reference TRBV9 and TRBJ2-1): DSGVTQTPKHLITATGQRVTLRCSPRSGDLSVYWYQQSLDQGLQFLIQYYNGEERAKGNILERFSAQQFPDLHSELNLSSLELGDSALYFCASSVVGSSYNEQFFGPGTRLTVL.

The chain couples TRBV6-5 to TRBJ2-3; 7 nucleotides match TRBD2. The CDR3 consists of 15 residues. The germline V gene has CDR1 MNHEY and CDR2 SVGAGI. V lost 2 bases, J lost 1 base, and 3 bases stayed unmatched. CDR3 amino acids: CASSYTSGGTDTQYF. For the CDR3, the DNA is TGTGCCAGCAGTTACACGAGCGGGGGCACAGATACGCAGTATTTT.

The chain has TRBV7-8 and TRBJ2-7, with TRBD2 identical over 7 bases. Trimming removed 4 bases from V and 4 bases from J; junction bases left unmatched: 10. Germline lookup yields CDR1 SGHVS and CDR2 FQNEAQ. CDR3 length equals 15 residues. This chain's CDR3 is CASSSSTGGFYEQYF. Here the CDR3 DNA reads TGTGCCAGCAGCTCATCGACGGGAGGTTTTTACGAGCAGTACTTC.

The J gene is TRBJ1-4, the V gene TRBV9; 7 nucleotides line up with TRBD1. The CDR3 runs 15 residues. CDR1 and CDR2 (germline): SGDLS, YYNGEE. Trimming cost V 4 bases and J 3 bases; bases outside gene matches: 6. CDR3: CASSIRGTANEKLFF. For the CDR3, the DNA is TGTGCCAGCAGCATCCGCGGGACAGCTAATGAAAAACTGTTTTTT.

This chain joins TRBV5-5 and TRBJ2-3, with D possibly TRBD1 on 5 matching bases. V lost 4 bases, J lost 0 bases, and 18 bases lay in between. CDR3 length: 17 amino acids. Germline V gene sequence: CDR1 SGHKS, CDR2 YYEKEE (reference sequence). CDR3 nucleotide sequence: TGTGCCAGCAGCCTTCGACAGAAAGGGGCTAGCACAGATACGCAGTATTTT. Protein: CASSLRQKGASTDTQYF.

V is TRBV4-3 and J is TRBJ1-5; possible D gene TRBD1, 5 bases. Trimming removed 0 bases from V and 4 bases from J, with 7 bases in between. The CDR3 is 14 residues long. The V gene's germline CDR1 is LGHNA and CDR2 YSLEER. For the CDR3, the DNA is TGCGCCAGCAGCCAAGAGGGGGGGAATCAGCCCCAGCATTTT. Translation: CASSQEGGNQPQHF.

This chain joins TRBV7-3 and TRBJ2-6, with D tentatively TRBD2 (7 bases). There are 19 residues in the CDR3. CDR1 is SGHTA, CDR2 FQGTGA, per germline. Trimming shortened V by 4 bases and J by 1 base, and 20 bases separated the two germline ends. The CDR3 loop reads CASSSLGGGSLSGANVLTF. Here the CDR3 DNA reads TGTGCCAGCAGCTCACTTGGGGGGGGCTCCCTTTCTGGGGCCAACGTCCTGACTTTC. The full variable domain, completed using reference TRBV7-3 and TRBJ2-6, is GAGVSQTPSNKVTEKGKYVELRCDPISGHTALYWYRQSLGQGPEFLIYFQGTGAADDSGLPNDRFFAVRPEGSVSTLKIQRTERGDSAVYLCASSSLGGGSLSGANVLTFGAGSRLTVL.

V gene TRBV2 combines with J gene TRBJ1-6; D may be TRBD1 (5 bases). V shed 6 bases and J shed 12 bases, with 15 bases lying between them. CDR1 is SNHLY, CDR2 FYNNEI, per germline. The CDR3 contains 13 residues. CDR3 coding DNA: TGTGCCAGCAGGGGGGACGTCGGGGGACCCCTCCACTTT. It yields the protein CASRGDVGGPLHF.

V and J are TRBV7-2 and TRBJ2-1, with D perhaps matching TRBD1 (6 bases). The CDR3 sequence is 15 residues long. Germline lookup yields CDR1 SGHTA and CDR2 FQGNSA. Trimming stripped 4 bases from V and 4 bases from J, with 14 bases between. The CDR3 loop reads CASSWTDSGYNEQFF. The CDR3, as DNA: TGTGCCAGCAGCTGGACAGATTCAGGGTACAATGAGCAGTTCTTC.

This clone appeared once. The chain recombines TRBV19 with TRBJ1-2; D gene uncertain. This CDR3 spans 11 amino acids. V was clipped by 7 bases and J by 4 bases, with 7 bases between them. The V gene's germline CDR1 is LNHDA and CDR2 SQIVND (reference sequence). The CDR3 here is CASKQSYGYTF. The CDR3 bases are TGTGCCAGTAAACAGAGCTATGGCTACACCTTC.

CDR3 in DNA: TGTGCCAGCAGTCCTATCTTTGTAGGGGATACCTACGAGCAGTACTTC. This sequence encodes CASSPIFVGDTYEQYF. The chain combines TRBV28 with TRBJ2-7; D possibly corresponds to TRBD1 (5 bases). The germline V and J ends were trimmed by 5 bases and 2 bases, with 19 bases remaining between them. The CDR3 is 16 residues long. Germline V gives CDR1 MDHEN, CDR2 SYDVKM.

The V call is TRBV5-1, the J call TRBJ2-3, with D perhaps TRBD2 (5 bases). The CDR3 runs to 16 residues. The V end lost 0 bases, the J end lost 2 bases, and 13 bases lay between the germline ends. Germline CDR1 reads SGHRS; CDR2 reads YFSETQ. The CDR3 spells CASSLGATTSTDTQYF. The DNA of the CDR3 is TGCGCCAGCAGCTTGGGTGCGACTACCTCCACAGATACGCAGTATTTT.

The rearrangement uses TRBV11-3 and TRBJ1-3, with 7 bases fitting TRBD1. The J segment lost 6 bases and the V segment lost 5 bases, leaving 4 bases of the junction unmatched. Germline CDR1 and CDR2: SGHNT and YENEEA. This CDR3 has 13 residues. CDR3: CASSRDSQNTIYF. DNA for the CDR3: TGTGCCAGCAGCCGGGACAGCCAAAACACCATATATTTT.

This clone was seen more than once but under ten times. The chain joins TRBV6-5 to TRBJ2-7, with TRBD2 identical over 8 bases. The junction had 8 bases not matched to a gene; V was cut back by 7 bases and J by 0 bases. The CDR3 contains 15 residues. Germline values: CDR1 MNHEY, CDR2 SVGAGI. The CDR3 is CASKRAGVTSYEQYF. The CDR3 DNA reads TGTGCCAGCAAGAGAGCGGGGGTTACCTCCTACGAGCAGTACTTC.

This chain connects TRBV5-1 to TRBJ2-5; tentatively, D is TRBD1 (5 bases). The CDR3 consists of 14 residues. Germline values: CDR1 SGHRS, CDR2 YFSETQ. The germline V and J ends were trimmed by 2 bases and 1 base, with 9 bases remaining between them. The CDR3 is CASSFQGFQETQYF. The DNA of the CDR3 is TGCGCCAGCAGCTTCCAGGGTTTCCAAGAGACCCAGTACTTC.

This clone was detected once. This chain uses TRBV2 with TRBJ1-2; tentatively, D is TRBD1 (5 bases). The CDR3 is 13 amino acids. CDR1 is SNHLY and CDR2 is FYNNEI in the germline V gene. V lost 6 bases and J 5 bases, leaving 13 bases between the germline ends. CDR3 residues: CASSAQQVYGYTF. CDR3 DNA sequence: TGTGCCAGCAGCGCGCAACAGGTTTATGGCTACACCTTC.

The V gene is TRBV7-6, the J gene TRBJ2-5, with D perhaps TRBD1 (5 bases). V gave up 5 bases and J gave up 2 bases, with 9 bases separating them. The CDR3 totals 13 residues. CDR1 and CDR2 (germline): SGHVS, FNYEAQ. CDR3 sequence (DNA): TGTGCCAGCAGCGTAAACAGGCAAGAGACCCAGTACTTC. This encodes CASSVNRQETQYF.

The V call is TRBV5-1, the J call TRBJ1-3; 12 nucleotides line up with TRBD1. Germline values: CDR1 SGHRS, CDR2 YFSETQ. The CDR3 has 16 amino acids. V trimming: 4 bases; J trimming: 3 bases; junction bases outside the gene matches: 5. CDR3 residues: CASSGGTGGDGNTIYF. Here the CDR3 DNA reads TGCGCCAGCAGCGGCGGGACAGGGGGCGATGGAAACACCATATATTTT.

The chain joins TRBV14 to TRBJ1-2; unclear D gene. This CDR3 has 14 residues. With 4 bases removed from V and 6 bases from J, the gap between germline ends came to 15 bases. CDR1 SGHDN and CDR2 FVKESK come from the germline V gene. CDR3 region: CASSLNNGYDGYTF. The CDR3 bases are TGTGCCAGCAGCCTCAACAACGGGTACGATGGCTACACCTTC.

V is TRBV11-3 and J is TRBJ2-3, with 10 bases fitting TRBD1. V gave up 2 bases and J gave up 6 bases; unmatched junction bases: 2. From germline, CDR1 is SGHNT and CDR2 YENEEA. The CDR3 consists of 14 residues. The CDR3 nucleotides are TGTGCCAGCAGCTTAAGACAGGGGGCGGATACGCAGTATTTT. Amino acids: CASSLRQGADTQYF.

This clone showed up just once. The chain joins TRBV29-1 to TRBJ1-5; D is undetermined. V was shortened by 6 bases and J by 2 bases, with 14 bases between the two germline ends. The CDR3 consists of 14 residues. The germline gives CDR1 SQVTM, CDR2 ANQGSEA. The CDR3 sequence: CSVLILEGNQPQHF. In DNA form, the CDR3 reads TGCAGCGTGCTGATCCTTGAGGGCAATCAGCCCCAGCATTTT.

The chain joins TRBV7-2 to TRBJ2-1; 9 bases fit TRBD2. Trimming at V came to 5 bases and at J to 0 bases, leaving 8 bases not matched to a gene. The CDR3 is 17 amino acids. The germline gives CDR1 SGHTA, CDR2 FQGNSA. The CDR3 loop is CASSPWAGGYSYNEQFF. The CDR3 DNA reads as TGTGCCAGCAGCCCCTGGGCGGGGGGGTACTCCTACAATGAGCAGTTCTTC.

The chain joins TRBV7-2 to TRBJ2-2, with D tentatively TRBD1 (6 bases). Germline V gene lookup returns CDR1 SGHTA and CDR2 FQGNSA. CDR3 size: 15 residues. Deletions cut 5 bases from V and 5 bases from J, with 15 bases between. The CDR3 loop reads CASSPQGTGTGELFF. In nucleotides, the CDR3 is TGTGCCAGCAGCCCCCAGGGCACAGGGACCGGGGAGCTGTTTTTT.

This sequence joins TRBV5-1 and TRBJ2-7; D is possibly TRBD1 (6 bases). The CDR3 is 16 amino acids. Trimming removed 4 bases at V and 0 bases at J, with 17 bases between. Germline loops: CDR1 SGHRS, CDR2 YFSETQ. DNA for the CDR3: TGCGCCAGCAGCCTATCCCCACAGGGTCTCTCCTACGAGCAGTACTTC. Its protein product is CASSLSPQGLSYEQYF. The full variable domain, rest sourced from reference TRBV5-1 and TRBJ2-7, is KAGVTQTPRYLIKTRGQQVTLSCSPISGHRSVSWYQQTPGQGLQFLFEYFSETQRNKGNFPGRFSGRQFSNSRSEMNVSTLELGDSALYLCASSLSPQGLSYEQYFGPGTRLTVT.

The chain carries TRBV5-6 and TRBJ2-5, with D possibly being TRBD2 (7 bases). V gave up 2 bases and J gave up 5 bases, with 16 bases separating them. The CDR3 spans 15 residues. Germline CDR1 and CDR2: SGHDT and YYEEEE. Here the CDR3 reads CASSLRGGAGETQYF. The CDR3 DNA reads as TGTGCCAGCAGCTTACGTGGGGGGGCCGGGGAGACCCAGTACTTC.

V gene TRBV4-2 combines with J gene TRBJ1-5; D call uncertain. The CDR3 totals 15 residues. With 3 bases removed from V and 3 bases from J, the gap between germline ends came to 12 bases. The germline V gene has CDR1 LGHNA and CDR2 YNFKEQ. Written as DNA, the CDR3 is TGTGCCAGCAGCCATAGACACCGAGACAATCAGCCCCAGCATTTT. It encodes CASSHRHRDNQPQHF.

The rearrangement links TRBV6-5 to TRBJ2-7; D ambiguous. Trimming shortened V by 5 bases and J by 4 bases, and 18 bases separated the two germline ends. The germline CDR1 and CDR2 sequences are MNHEY and SVGAGI. This CDR3 has 15 residues. The CDR3 sequence is CASSPRFGVPYEQYF. CDR3 bases: TGTGCCAGCAGTCCCCGTTTCGGAGTCCCTTACGAGCAGTACTTC.

The chain links TRBV7-9 to TRBJ1-6; D uncertain. From germline, CDR1 is SEHNR and CDR2 FQNEAQ (reference sequence). The CDR3 has 17 residues. The V gene lost 5 bases and the J gene lost 0 bases, with 14 bases spanning the gap. The CDR3 nucleotides read TGTGCCAGCAGCAAGCATCGGGAGATCTCCTATAATTCACCCCTCCACTTT. Its protein is CASSKHREISYNSPLHF.

The genes are TRBV7-3 and TRBJ2-2, with TRBD2 matching over 8 bases. The ends lost 4 bases at V and 7 bases at J; junction bases unmatched: 8. The germline V gene has CDR1 SGHTA and CDR2 FQGTGA. The CDR3 has 15 residues. CDR3 nucleotide sequence: TGTGCCAGCAGCTCCTCGGCGGGGGGCATCGGGGAGCTGTTTTTT. It specifies CASSSSAGGIGELFF.